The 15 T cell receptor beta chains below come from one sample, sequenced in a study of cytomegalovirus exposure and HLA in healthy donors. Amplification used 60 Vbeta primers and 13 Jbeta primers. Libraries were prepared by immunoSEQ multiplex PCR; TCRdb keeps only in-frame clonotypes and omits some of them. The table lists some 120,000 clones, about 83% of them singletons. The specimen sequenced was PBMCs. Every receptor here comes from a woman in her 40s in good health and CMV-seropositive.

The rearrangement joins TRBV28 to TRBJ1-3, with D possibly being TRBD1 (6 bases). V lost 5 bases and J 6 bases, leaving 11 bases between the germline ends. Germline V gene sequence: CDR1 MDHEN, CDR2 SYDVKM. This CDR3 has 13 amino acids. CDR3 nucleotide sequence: TGTGCCAGCAGTCTGCACAGGGCAAACACCATATATTTT. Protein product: CASSLHRANTIYF.

The CDR3 DNA is TGTGCCAGCAGCTCCAGACTAGCGGAGGGGGCCGGGGAGCTGTTTTTT. Protein: CASSSRLAEGAGELFF. The rearrangement uses TRBV4-2 and TRBJ2-2, with 9 bases that match TRBD2. V trimming: 5 bases; J trimming: 6 bases; junction bases outside the gene matches: 10. This CDR3 has 16 amino acids. Germline V gene lookup returns CDR1 LGHNA and CDR2 YNFKEQ.

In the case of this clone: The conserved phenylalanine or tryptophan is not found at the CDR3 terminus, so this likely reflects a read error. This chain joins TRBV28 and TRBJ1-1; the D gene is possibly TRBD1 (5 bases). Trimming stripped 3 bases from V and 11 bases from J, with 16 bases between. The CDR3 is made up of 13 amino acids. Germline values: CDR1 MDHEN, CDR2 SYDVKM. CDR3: CASSFGPFGGAFL. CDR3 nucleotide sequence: TGTGCCAGCAGTTTCGGCCCCTTTGGGGGGGCTTTCCTT.

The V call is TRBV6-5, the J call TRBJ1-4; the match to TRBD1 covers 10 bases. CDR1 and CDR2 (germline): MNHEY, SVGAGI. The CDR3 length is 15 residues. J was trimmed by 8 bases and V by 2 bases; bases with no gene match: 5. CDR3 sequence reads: CASSYLGTGDEKLFF. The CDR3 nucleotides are TGTGCCAGCAGTTACCTCGGGACAGGGGACGAAAAACTGTTTTTT.

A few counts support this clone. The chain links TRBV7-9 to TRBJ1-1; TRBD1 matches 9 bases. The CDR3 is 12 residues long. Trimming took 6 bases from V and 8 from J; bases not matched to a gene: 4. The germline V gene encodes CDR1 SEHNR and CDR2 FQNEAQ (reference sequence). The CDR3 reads CASRKDRGEAFF. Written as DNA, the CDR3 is TGTGCCAGCAGAAAAGACAGGGGGGAAGCTTTCTTT.

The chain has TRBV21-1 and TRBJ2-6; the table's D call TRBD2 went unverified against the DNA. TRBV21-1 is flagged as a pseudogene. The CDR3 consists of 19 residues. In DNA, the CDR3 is TGTGCCAGCAGCAAAGATGGACTAGACAGGAGCTCTGGGGCCAACGTCCTGACTTTC. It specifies CASSKDGLDRSSGANVLTF.

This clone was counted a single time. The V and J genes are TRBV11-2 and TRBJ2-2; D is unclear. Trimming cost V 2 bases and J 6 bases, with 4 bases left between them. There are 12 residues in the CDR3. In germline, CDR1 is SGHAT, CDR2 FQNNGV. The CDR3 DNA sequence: TGTGCCAGCAGCTTAATCTCCGGGGAGCTGTTTTTT. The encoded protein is CASSLISGELFF.

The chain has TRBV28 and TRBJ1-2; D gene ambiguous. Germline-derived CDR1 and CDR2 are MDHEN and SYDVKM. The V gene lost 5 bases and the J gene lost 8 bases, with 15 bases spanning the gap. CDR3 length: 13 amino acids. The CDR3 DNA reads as TGTGCCAGCAGTACAACAACGATGGGCGGCTACACCTTC. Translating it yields CASSTTTMGGYTF.

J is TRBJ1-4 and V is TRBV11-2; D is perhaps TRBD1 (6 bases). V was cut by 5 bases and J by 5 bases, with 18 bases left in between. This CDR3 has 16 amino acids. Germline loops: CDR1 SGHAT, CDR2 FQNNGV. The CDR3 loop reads CASSPQTGRLNEKLFF. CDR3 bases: TGTGCCAGCAGCCCCCAAACAGGGAGACTAAATGAAAAACTGTTTTTT. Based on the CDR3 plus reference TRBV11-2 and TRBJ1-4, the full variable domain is EAGVAQSPRYKIIEKRQSVAFWCNPISGHATLYWYQQILGQGPKLLIQFQNNGVVDDSQLPKDRFSAERLKGVDSTLKIQPAKLEDSAVYLCASSPQTGRLNEKLFFGSGTQLSVL.

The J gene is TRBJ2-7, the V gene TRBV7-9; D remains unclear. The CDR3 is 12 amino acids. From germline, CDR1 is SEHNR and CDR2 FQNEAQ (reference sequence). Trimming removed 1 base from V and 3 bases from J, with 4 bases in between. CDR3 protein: CASSLGDYEQYF. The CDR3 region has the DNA TGTGCCAGCAGCTTAGGAGACTACGAGCAGTACTTC.

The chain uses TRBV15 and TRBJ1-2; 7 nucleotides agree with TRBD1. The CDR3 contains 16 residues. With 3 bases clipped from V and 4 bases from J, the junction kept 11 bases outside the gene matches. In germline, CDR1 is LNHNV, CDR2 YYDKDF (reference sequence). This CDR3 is CATSSTGIGTAYGYTF. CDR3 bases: TGTGCCACCAGCAGCACCGGTATCGGGACAGCCTATGGCTACACCTTC.

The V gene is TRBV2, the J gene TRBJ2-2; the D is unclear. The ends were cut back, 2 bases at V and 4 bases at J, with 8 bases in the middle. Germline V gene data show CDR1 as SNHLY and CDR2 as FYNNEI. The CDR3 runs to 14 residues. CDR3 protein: CASSEISSTGELFF. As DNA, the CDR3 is TGTGCCAGCAGTGAAATTTCGAGCACCGGGGAGCTGTTTTTT.

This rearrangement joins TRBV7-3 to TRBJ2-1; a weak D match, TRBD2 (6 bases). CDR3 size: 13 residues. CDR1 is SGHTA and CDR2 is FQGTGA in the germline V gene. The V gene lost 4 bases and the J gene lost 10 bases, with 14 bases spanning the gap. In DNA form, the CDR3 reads TGTGCCAGCAGCTCGACTAGTCAGGGCGAGCAGTTCTTC. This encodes CASSSTSQGEQFF.

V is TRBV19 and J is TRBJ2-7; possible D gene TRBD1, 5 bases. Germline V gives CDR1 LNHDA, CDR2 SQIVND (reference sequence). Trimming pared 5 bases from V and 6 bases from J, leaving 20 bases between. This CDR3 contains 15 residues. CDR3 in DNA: TGTGCCAGTAGTTTTTCGACAGAAAGTCTGGGCGAGCAGTACTTC. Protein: CASSFSTESLGEQYF.

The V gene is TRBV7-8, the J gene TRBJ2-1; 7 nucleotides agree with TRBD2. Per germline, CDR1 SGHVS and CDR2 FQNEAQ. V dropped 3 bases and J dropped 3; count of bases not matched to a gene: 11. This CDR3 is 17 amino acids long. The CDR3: CASSLGVGREIYNEQFF. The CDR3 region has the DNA TGTGCCAGCAGCTTGGGAGTGGGGCGGGAGATCTACAATGAGCAGTTCTTC. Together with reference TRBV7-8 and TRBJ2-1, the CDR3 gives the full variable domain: GAGVSQSPRYKVAKRGQDVALRCDPISGHVSLFWYQQALGQGPEFLTYFQNEAQLDKSGLPSDRFFAERPEGSVSTLKIQRTQQEDSAVYLCASSLGVGREIYNEQFFGPGTRLTVL.